This TCR beta chain was recorded in a study of Graves' ophthalmopathy and Graves' hyperthyroidism. Study-level information: No treatment had been given when peripheral blood was collected at initial diagnosis.

Certain patients were not enrolled. These were patients with other autoimmune diseases, uncontrolled infections, pregnancy or lactation. Germline values: CDR1 MNHNS, CDR2 SASEGT. This CDR3 spans 14 amino acids. V lost 7 bases and J lost 10; bases outside the gene matches: 10. RNA transcripts provided the template for amplifying TCR beta CDR3 regions. The authors performed first-round RT-PCR with HTBI primers and then a second-round multiplex PCR. TCRdb recomputed calls from the multiplex PCR reads with MiXCR, one row per CDR3 protein. The sample holds 300,000 to 500,000 distinct CDR3 sequences, over 15% seen once. Study conclusions and caveats: The model achieved 70.59% sensitivity and roughly 72% specificity for ophthalmopathy progression.

This clonotype was counted many times. Its antigen is currently unknown. Material for sequencing was peripheral blood. The source of this sequence is a woman aged 18-29 years with stable Graves' hyperthyroidism. This chain connects TRBV6-1 to TRBJ1-6, with TRBD1 identical over 7 bases. DNA of the CDR3: TGTGCCAGCAACAGACAGGGTTCAGGCTCACCCCTCCACTTT. Its protein product is CASNRQGSGSPLHF.